What follows describes a single T cell receptor beta chain. The antigen is undetermined. This table comes from immunoSEQ multiplex PCR, and its TCRdb copy is limited to in-frame clones, with some not included. Of tens of thousands of clones in the sample, 60% to 85% are singletons; the top ten hold 6.3%. This CDR3 is built from 13 residues. Germline V gene data show CDR1 as SGDLS and CDR2 as YYNGEE. The ends were cut back, 3 bases at V and 5 bases at J, with 8 bases in the middle. Documented time point: week 23, last vaccination. The vaccine gave 300 ug of a 20-mer mutant IDH1 peptide subcutaneously per dose. Tumors from donors were new WHO grade 3 or 4 IDH1-mutant astrocytomas with ATRX loss. The sample comes from a study of a mutant IDH1 vaccine in newly diagnosed glioma.

This chain joins TRBV9 and TRBJ1-4; D is undetermined. This material consisted of PBMCs, taken from a glioma patient whose treatment included an IDH1 peptide vaccine. This clonotype originated in a woman aged 40 to 49 with glioma. Some clones in this sample may be carry-over from other donors' samples. The CDR3 DNA reads as TGTGCCAGCAGCGAGAAGGTGAATGAAAAACTGTTTTTT. This encodes CASSEKVNEKLFF.